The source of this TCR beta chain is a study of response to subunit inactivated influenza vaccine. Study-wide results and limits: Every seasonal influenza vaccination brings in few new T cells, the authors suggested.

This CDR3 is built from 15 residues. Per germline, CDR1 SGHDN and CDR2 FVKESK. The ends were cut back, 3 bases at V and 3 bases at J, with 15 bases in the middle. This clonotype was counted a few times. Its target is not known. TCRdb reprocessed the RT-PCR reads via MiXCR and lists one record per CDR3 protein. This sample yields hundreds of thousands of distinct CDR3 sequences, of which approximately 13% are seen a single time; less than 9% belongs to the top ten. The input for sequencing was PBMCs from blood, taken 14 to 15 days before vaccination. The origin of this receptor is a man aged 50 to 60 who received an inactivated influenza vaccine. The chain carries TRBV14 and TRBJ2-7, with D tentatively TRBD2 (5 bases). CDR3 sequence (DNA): TGTGCCAGCAGCCAGATGGGCGACGGGAACTACGAGCAGTACTTC. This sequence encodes CASSQMGDGNYEQYF.